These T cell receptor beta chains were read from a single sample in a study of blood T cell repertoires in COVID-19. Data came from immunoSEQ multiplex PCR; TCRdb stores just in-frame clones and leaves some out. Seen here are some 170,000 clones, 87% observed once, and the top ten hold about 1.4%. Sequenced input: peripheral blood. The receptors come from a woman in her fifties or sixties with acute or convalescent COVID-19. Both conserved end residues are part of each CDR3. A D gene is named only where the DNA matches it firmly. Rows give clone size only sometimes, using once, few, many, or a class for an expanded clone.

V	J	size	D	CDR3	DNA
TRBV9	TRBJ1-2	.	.	CASSVVSRLNYGYTF	TGTGCCAGCAGCGTAGTAAGCAGACTTAACTATGGCTACACCTTC
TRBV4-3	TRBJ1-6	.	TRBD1	CASSRDRGRSPLHF	TGCGCCAGCAGCCGGGACAGGGGACGGTCACCCCTCCACTTT
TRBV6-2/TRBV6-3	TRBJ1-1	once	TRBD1	CASSYSSPGQGAEAFF	TGTGCCAGCAGTTATTCCTCCCCCGGACAGGGCGCTGAAGCTTTCTTT
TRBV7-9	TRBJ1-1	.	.	CASSLWGDPNTEAFF	TGTGCCAGCAGCTTATGGGGGGACCCTAACACTGAAGCTTTCTTT
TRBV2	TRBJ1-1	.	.	CASNSDRNTEAFF	TGTGCCAGCAACTCGGACAGGAACACTGAAGCTTTCTTT
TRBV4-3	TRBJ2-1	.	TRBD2	CASSQEVGSGGLNEQFF	TGCGCCAGCAGCCAAGAAGTCGGTAGCGGGGGTTTGAATGAGCAGTTCTTC
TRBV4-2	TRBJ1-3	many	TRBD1	CASSYGTEKAGNTIYF	TGTGCCAGCAGCTATGGGACAGAGAAAGCGGGAAACACCATATATTTT
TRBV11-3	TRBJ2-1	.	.	CASSLGGAAPGFF	TGTGCCAGCAGCTTAGGTGGGGCGGCCCCGGGGTTCTTC
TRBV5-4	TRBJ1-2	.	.	CASSLAQEVGYTF	TGTGCCAGCAGCTTGGCCCAGGAAGTTGGCTACACCTTC
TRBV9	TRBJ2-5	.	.	CASSPGPGEETQYF	TGTGCCAGCAGCCCGGGCCCTGGGGAGGAGACCCAGTACTTC
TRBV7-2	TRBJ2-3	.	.	CASSLPRGSNQPQYF	TGTGCCAGCAGCTTACCCCGAGGAAGCAATCAGCCCCAGTATTTT
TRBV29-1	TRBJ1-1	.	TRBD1	CSAHRQGSSEAFF	TGCAGCGCCCATCGACAGGGGTCCTCTGAAGCTTTCTTT
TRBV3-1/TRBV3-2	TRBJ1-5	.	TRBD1	CASSGTGNQPQHF	TGTGCCAGCAGTGGGACAGGGAATCAGCCCCAGCATTTT
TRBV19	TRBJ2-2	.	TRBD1	CASSTGGNTGELFF	TGTGCCAGTAGCACAGGGGGGAACACCGGGGAGCTGTTTTTT
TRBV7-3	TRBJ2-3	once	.	CASSFQGGGPDTQYF	TGTGCCAGCAGCTTTCAGGGGGGCGGGCCAGATACGCAGTATTTT
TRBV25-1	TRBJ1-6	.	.	CASSEGSGMGSYNSPLHF	TGTGCCAGCAGTGAGGGCAGCGGAATGGGCTCCTATAATTCACCCCTCCACTTT
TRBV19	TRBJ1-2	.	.	CASSMRGNYGYTF	TGTGCCAGTAGTATGCGGGGAAACTATGGCTACACCTTC
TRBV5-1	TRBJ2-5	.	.	CASSRVMEETQYF	TGCGCCAGCAGCCGGGTGATGGAAGAGACCCAGTACTTC
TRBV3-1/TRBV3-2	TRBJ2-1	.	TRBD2	CATLGSGSAYNEQFF	TGTGCCACCCTAGGTAGCGGGTCCGCCTACAATGAGCAGTTCTTC
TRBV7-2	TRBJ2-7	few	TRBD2	CASSPSGGASGDEQYF	TGTGCCAGCAGCCCAAGCGGGGGGGCGTCAGGTGACGAGCAGTACTTC
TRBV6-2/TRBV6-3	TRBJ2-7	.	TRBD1	CASSLPGQHYEQYF	TGTGCCAGCAGTTTACCGGGACAGCACTACGAGCAGTACTTC
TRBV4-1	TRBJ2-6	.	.	CASSQVRTLSGANVLTF	TGCGCCAGCAGCCAAGTCCGGACTTTATCTGGGGCCAACGTCCTGACTTTC
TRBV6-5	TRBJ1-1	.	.	CASSYSTLRTEAFF	TGTGCCAGCAGTTACTCGACTCTAAGGACTGAAGCTTTCTTT
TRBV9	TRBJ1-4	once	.	CASSGTVGEKLFF	TGTGCCAGCAGCGGAACAGTCGGTGAAAAACTGTTTTTT
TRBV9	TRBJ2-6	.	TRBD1	CASGTAGANVLTF	TGTGCCAGCGGGACAGCTGGGGCCAACGTCCTGACTTTC
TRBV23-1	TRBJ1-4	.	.	CASRPRTSWNEKLFF	TGCGCCAGCAGGCCTCGGACAAGTTGGAATGAAAAACTGTTTTTT
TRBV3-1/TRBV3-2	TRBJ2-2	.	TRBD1	CASSQVGQGATGELFF	TGTGCCAGCAGCCAAGTAGGGCAGGGGGCGACCGGGGAGCTGTTTTTT